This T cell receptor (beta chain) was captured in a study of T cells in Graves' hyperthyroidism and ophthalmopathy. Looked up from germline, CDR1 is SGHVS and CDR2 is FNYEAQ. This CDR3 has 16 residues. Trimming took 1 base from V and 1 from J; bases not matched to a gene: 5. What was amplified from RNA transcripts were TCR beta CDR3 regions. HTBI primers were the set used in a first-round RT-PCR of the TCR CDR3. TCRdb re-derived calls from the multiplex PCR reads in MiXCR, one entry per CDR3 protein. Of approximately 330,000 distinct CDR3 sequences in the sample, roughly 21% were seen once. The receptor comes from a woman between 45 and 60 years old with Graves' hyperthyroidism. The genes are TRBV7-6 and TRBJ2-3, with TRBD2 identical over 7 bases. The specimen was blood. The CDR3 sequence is CASSLGTGGGTDTQYF. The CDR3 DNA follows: TGTGCCAGCAGCTTAGGTACTGGGGGGGGCACAGATACGCAGTATTTT.